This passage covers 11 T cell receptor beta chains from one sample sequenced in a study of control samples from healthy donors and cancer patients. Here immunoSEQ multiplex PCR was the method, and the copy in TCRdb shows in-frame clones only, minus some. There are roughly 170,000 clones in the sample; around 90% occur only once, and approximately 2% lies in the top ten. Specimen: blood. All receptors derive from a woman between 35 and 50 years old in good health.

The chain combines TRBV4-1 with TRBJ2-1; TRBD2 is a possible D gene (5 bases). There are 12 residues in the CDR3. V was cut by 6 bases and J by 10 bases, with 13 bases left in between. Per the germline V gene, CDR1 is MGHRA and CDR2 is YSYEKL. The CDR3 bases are TGCGCCAGCAGTCCAAGTGGACTCGAGCAGTTCTTC. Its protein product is CASSPSGLEQFF.

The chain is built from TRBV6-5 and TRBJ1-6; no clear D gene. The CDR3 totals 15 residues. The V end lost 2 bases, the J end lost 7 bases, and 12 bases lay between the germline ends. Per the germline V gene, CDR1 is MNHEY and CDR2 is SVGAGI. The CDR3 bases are TGTGCCAGCAGTTACGACGGCAGTCTGAATTCACCCCTCCACTTT. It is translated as CASSYDGSLNSPLHF.

CDR3: CASSFGTGGGWETQYF. CDR3 sequence (DNA): TGTGCCAGCAGCTTCGGGACAGGGGGCGGATGGGAGACCCAGTACTTC. The chain employs TRBV7-9 and TRBJ2-5; 12 bases map to TRBD1. The V and J ends lost 3 bases and 5 bases, in that order; junction bases with no gene match: 7. Germline values: CDR1 SEHNR, CDR2 FQNEAQ (reference sequence). CDR3 length: 16 residues.

The CDR3 coding sequence is TGTGCCAGCAGCCGGGAGCGGGTGGGCTACGAGCAGTACTTC. This codes for CASSRERVGYEQYF. The chain carries TRBV4-2 and TRBJ2-7; tentative D call: TRBD2 (6 bases). Germline V CDR1 and CDR2: LGHNA, YNFKEQ. Deletions cut 4 bases from V and 3 bases from J, with 13 bases between. The CDR3 loop spans 14 amino acids.

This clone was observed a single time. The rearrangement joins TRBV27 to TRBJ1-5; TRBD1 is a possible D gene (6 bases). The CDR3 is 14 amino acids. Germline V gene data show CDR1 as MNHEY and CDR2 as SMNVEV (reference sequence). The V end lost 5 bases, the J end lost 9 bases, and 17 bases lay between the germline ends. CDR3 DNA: TGTGCCAGCAGTGTGGACAGTCGGGGGTGGCCCCAGCATTTT. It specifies CASSVDSRGWPQHF.

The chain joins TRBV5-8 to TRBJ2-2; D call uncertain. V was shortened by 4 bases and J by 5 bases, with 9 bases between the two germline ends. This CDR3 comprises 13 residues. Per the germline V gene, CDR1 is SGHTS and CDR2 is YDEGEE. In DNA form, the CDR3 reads TGTGCCAGCAGCCAATCTATGACCGGGGAGCTGTTTTTT. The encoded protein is CASSQSMTGELFF.

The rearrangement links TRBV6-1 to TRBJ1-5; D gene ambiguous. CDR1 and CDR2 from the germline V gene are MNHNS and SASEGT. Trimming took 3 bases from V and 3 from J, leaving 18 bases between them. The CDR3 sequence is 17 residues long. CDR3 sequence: CASSDDLGGLYNQPQHF. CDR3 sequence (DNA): TGTGCCAGCAGTGATGACCTTGGAGGCCTTTACAATCAGCCCCAGCATTTT.

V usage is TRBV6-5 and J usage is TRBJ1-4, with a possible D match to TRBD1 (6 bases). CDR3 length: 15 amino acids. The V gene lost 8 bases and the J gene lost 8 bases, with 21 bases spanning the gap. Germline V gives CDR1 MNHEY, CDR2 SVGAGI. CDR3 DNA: TGTGCCAGCGCTCTTCGGGGGCCGCGAGAGGAAAAACTGTTTTTT. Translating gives CASALRGPREEKLFF.

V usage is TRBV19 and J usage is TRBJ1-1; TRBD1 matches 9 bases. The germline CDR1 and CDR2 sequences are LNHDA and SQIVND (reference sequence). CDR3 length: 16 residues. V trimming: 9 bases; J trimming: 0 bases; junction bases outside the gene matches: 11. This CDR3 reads CASQVRGQGLNTEAFF. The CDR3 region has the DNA TGTGCCAGCCAGGTGAGGGGACAGGGTCTGAACACTGAAGCTTTCTTT.

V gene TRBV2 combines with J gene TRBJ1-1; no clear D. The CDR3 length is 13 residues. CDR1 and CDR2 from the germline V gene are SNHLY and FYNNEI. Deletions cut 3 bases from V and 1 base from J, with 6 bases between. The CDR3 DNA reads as TGTGCCAGCAGTGAGTCAGGGAACACTGAAGCTTTCTTT. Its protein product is CASSESGNTEAFF. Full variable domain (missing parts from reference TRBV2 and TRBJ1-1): EPEVTQTPSHQVTQMGQEVILRCVPISNHLYFYWYRQILGQKVEFLVSFYNNEISEKSEIFDDQFSVERPDGSNFTLKIRSTKLEDSAMYFCASSESGNTEAFFGQGTRLTVV.

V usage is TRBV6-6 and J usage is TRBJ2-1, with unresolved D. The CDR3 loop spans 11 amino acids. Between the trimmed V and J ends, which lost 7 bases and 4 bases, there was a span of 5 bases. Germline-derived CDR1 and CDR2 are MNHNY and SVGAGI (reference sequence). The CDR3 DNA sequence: TGTGCCAGCACTGGGTACAATGAGCAGTTCTTC. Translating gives CASTGYNEQFF.